The 29 T cell receptor beta chains reported below all come from one sample, sequenced in a study of blood T cell repertoires in COVID-19. Libraries were prepared by immunoSEQ multiplex PCR; TCRdb keeps only in-frame clonotypes and omits some of them. The data show some 340,000 clones, roughly 90% seen once. The specimen sequenced was PBMCs or T cells enriched from blood (not recorded which). These receptors were obtained from a woman aged 25 to 39 who had been exposed to COVID-19.

This sequence joins TRBV12-5 and TRBJ1-1; D not resolved. This CDR3 has 17 amino acids. Per germline, CDR1 LGHNT and CDR2 FRNRAP. V was cut by 3 bases and J by 6 bases, with 23 bases left in between. This CDR3 is CASGLAGSEVVHPEAFF. In DNA form, the CDR3 reads TGTGCTAGTGGTTTAGCAGGATCGGAGGTCGTTCACCCTGAAGCTTTCTTT.

V and J are TRBV3-1 (or the pseudogene TRBV3-2) and TRBJ1-2, with unresolved D. The CDR3 is 15 amino acids. The V and J ends lost 1 base and 4 bases respectively, with 13 bases between them. CDR1 LGHDT and CDR2 YNNKEL come from the germline V gene (reference sequence). The CDR3 loop reads CASSQARRALYGYTF. CDR3 DNA sequence: TGTGCCAGCAGCCAAGCGAGGAGGGCTCTCTATGGCTACACCTTC.

The chain carries TRBV6-5 and TRBJ2-1; D remains ambiguous. In germline, CDR1 is MNHEY, CDR2 SVGAGI. This CDR3 has 12 residues. V gave up 6 bases and J gave up 6 bases, with 9 bases separating them. CDR3 bases: TGTGCCAGCAGCCCCAGGCTCAATGAGCAGTTCTTC. Its translation: CASSPRLNEQFF.

The chain has TRBV27 and TRBJ2-1; the match to TRBD1 covers 7 bases. Trimming removed 7 bases from V and 5 bases from J; junction bases left unmatched: 11. Per the germline V gene, CDR1 is MNHEY and CDR2 is SMNVEV (reference sequence). The CDR3 covers 15 residues. In DNA, the CDR3 is TGTGCCAGCACCCACTCAGGGGGAGCGCACAATGAGCAGTTCTTC. Protein sequence: CASTHSGGAHNEQFF.

The V gene is TRBV27, the J gene TRBJ1-1, with 7 bases lining up with TRBD1. Germline CDR1 is MNHEY and CDR2 is SMNVEV (reference sequence). The J segment lost 5 bases and the V segment lost 5 bases, leaving 5 bases of the junction unmatched. The CDR3 length is 13 residues. CDR3 loop: CASSPTGFTEAFF. In DNA form, the CDR3 reads TGTGCCAGCAGTCCGACAGGGTTTACTGAAGCTTTCTTT.

This chain uses TRBV25-1 with TRBJ2-5; D is perhaps TRBD2 (6 bases). Trimming removed 1 base at V and 5 bases at J, with 11 bases between. Germline CDR1 reads MGHDK; CDR2 reads SYGVNS. The CDR3 spans 14 residues. The CDR3 sequence is CASSEFNRGETQYF. CDR3 DNA sequence: TGTGCCAGCAGTGAATTCAATCGGGGGGAGACCCAGTACTTC.

CDR3 in amino acids: CASSAPGLASYNEQFF. For the CDR3, the DNA is TGTGCCAGCAGCGCACCGGGACTAGCCTCCTACAATGAGCAGTTCTTC. V gene TRBV7-2 combines with J gene TRBJ2-1, with 9 bases fitting TRBD2. The germline V gene encodes CDR1 SGHTA and CDR2 FQGNSA. The CDR3 covers 16 residues. Trimming took 5 bases from V and 0 from J; bases not matched to a gene: 5.

The table lists this clone with a count of one. The chain uses TRBV28 and TRBJ2-1, with D tentatively TRBD1 (7 bases). V was pared by 4 bases and J by 1 base, with 14 bases between. This CDR3 spans 16 amino acids. Germline assignment: CDR1 MDHEN and CDR2 SYDVKM. DNA for the CDR3: TGTGCCAGCAGTTCCCCAGGGGGGCCGTCCTACAATGAGCAGTTCTTC. Translating gives CASSSPGGPSYNEQFF.

V is TRBV4-1 and J is TRBJ2-1, with TRBD2 matching 10 bases. Germline loops: CDR1 MGHRA, CDR2 YSYEKL. CDR3 length: 16 amino acids. The ends lost 5 bases at V and 4 bases at J; junction bases unmatched: 8. The CDR3 nucleotides are TGCGCCAGCAGCGGTTTAGCGGGGGGCAGGTACAATGAGCAGTTCTTC. Its protein is CASSGLAGGRYNEQFF.

J is TRBJ2-3 and V is TRBV10-2; 7 bases align to TRBD2. The CDR3 consists of 17 residues. Germline V gene data show CDR1 as WSHSY and CDR2 as SAAADI. With V trimmed by 0 bases and J by 1 base, 7 bases remained unmatched. CDR3 protein: CASSESTRAGGTDTQYF. In DNA, the CDR3 is TGCGCCAGCAGTGAGTCGACTCGGGCGGGGGGCACAGATACGCAGTATTTT.

This chain joins TRBV19 and TRBJ2-2; 9 bases align to TRBD1. The J segment lost 8 bases and the V segment lost 8 bases, leaving 6 bases of the junction unmatched. Germline V gene sequence: CDR1 LNHDA, CDR2 SQIVND (reference sequence). The CDR3 is 13 amino acids. CDR3 sequence (DNA): TGTGCCAGTGCCGGGACAGGGTTTGGGGAGCTGTTTTTT. Amino acids: CASAGTGFGELFF. The complete variable domain, with remaining parts taken from reference TRBV19 and TRBJ2-2, reads DGGITQSPKYLFRKEGQNVTLSCEQNLNHDAMYWYRQDPGQGLRLIYYSQIVNDFQKGDIAEGYSVSREKKESFPLTVTSAQKNPTAFYLCASAGTGFGELFFGEGSRLTVL.

This clone was counted once. The V call is TRBV5-4, the J call TRBJ1-2; the D gene is possibly TRBD1 (5 bases). The CDR3 has 14 amino acids. Germline loops: CDR1 SGHNT, CDR2 YYREEE (reference sequence). Trimming took 0 bases from V and 2 from J, leaving 8 bases between them. The CDR3 nucleotides are TGTGCCAGCAGCTTGGAGTCAGGGAACTATGGCTACACCTTC. Amino acid sequence: CASSLESGNYGYTF.

The chain recombines TRBV7-2 with TRBJ2-5; a weak D match, TRBD1 (5 bases). In germline, CDR1 is SGHTA, CDR2 FQGNSA. The V and J ends lost 2 bases and 5 bases respectively, with 9 bases between them. The CDR3 runs 13 residues. The CDR3 reads CASSLFRAETQYF. The CDR3 DNA sequence: TGTGCCAGCAGCTTATTCAGGGCCGAGACCCAGTACTTC. Full variable domain (remainder filled in from reference TRBV7-2 and TRBJ2-5): GAGVSQSPSNKVTEKGKDVELRCDPISGHTALYWYRQSLGQGLEFLIYFQGNSAPDKSGLPSDRFSAERTGGSVSTLTIQRTQQEDSAVYLCASSLFRAETQYFGPGTRLLVL.

CDR3 sequence: CASSSQDYEQYF. The CDR3, as DNA: TGTGCCAGCAGTTCACAGGACTACGAGCAGTACTTC. The J gene is TRBJ2-7, the V gene TRBV28; TRBD1 is a possible D gene (5 bases). This CDR3 region has 12 residues. CDR1 MDHEN and CDR2 SYDVKM come from the germline V gene. Between the trimmed V and J ends, which lost 4 bases and 3 bases, there was a span of 7 bases. Filled out from reference TRBV28 and TRBJ2-7, the complete variable domain reads DVKVTQSSRYLVKRTGEKVFLECVQDMDHENMFWYRQDPGLGLRLIYFSYDVKMKEKGDIPEGYSVSREKKERFSLILESASTNQTSMYLCASSSQDYEQYFGPGTRLTVT.

V gene TRBV7-2 combines with J gene TRBJ1-3, with TRBD1 matching 8 bases. J lost 4 bases, V lost 5 bases, and 4 bases had no gene match. Germline V gives CDR1 SGHTA, CDR2 FQGNSA. The CDR3 sequence is 14 residues long. Here the CDR3 DNA reads TGTGCCAGCAGCATCGGACAGGGCGGAAACACCATATATTTT. Protein product: CASSIGQGGNTIYF.

This rearrangement joins TRBV5-1 to TRBJ1-2; weak D call: TRBD1 (6 bases). The CDR3 sequence is 13 residues long. CDR1 and CDR2 from the germline V gene are SGHRS and YFSETQ. Trimming pared 4 bases from V and 5 bases from J, leaving 12 bases between. This CDR3 reads CASSQTGSYGYTF. The DNA for the CDR3 is TGCGCCAGCAGCCAGACAGGATCTTATGGCTACACCTTC. Full variable domain (missing parts from reference TRBV5-1 and TRBJ1-2): KAGVTQTPRYLIKTRGQQVTLSCSPISGHRSVSWYQQTPGQGLQFLFEYFSETQRNKGNFPGRFSGRQFSNSRSEMNVSTLELGDSALYLCASSQTGSYGYTFGSGTRLTVV.

This chain joins TRBV27 and TRBJ2-2; 8 nucleotides align to TRBD1. The CDR3 runs to 16 residues. V shed 2 bases, J shed 2 bases, and the junction held 4 bases outside the gene matches. Germline CDR1 and CDR2: MNHEY and SMNVEV (reference sequence). CDR3 DNA: TGTGCCAGCAGTTTACGCAGGGGGCGAAACACCGGGGAGCTGTTTTTT. Amino acid sequence: CASSLRRGRNTGELFF.

The rearrangement uses TRBV5-1 and TRBJ1-2; D is possibly TRBD1 (5 bases). Germline V gene lookup returns CDR1 SGHRS and CDR2 YFSETQ. The V and J ends lost 0 bases and 8 bases respectively, with 20 bases between them. The CDR3 loop spans 16 amino acids. Here the CDR3 reads CASSLVDSGGLGGYTF. CDR3 DNA sequence: TGCGCCAGCAGCTTGGTTGACAGTGGTGGGCTTGGGGGCTACACCTTC.

The chain couples TRBV6-5 to TRBJ2-7; 7 nucleotides agree with TRBD1. CDR1 and CDR2 (germline): MNHEY, SVGAGI. The CDR3 is 14 amino acids. V was clipped by 7 bases and J by 0 bases; unmatched bases: 6. The CDR3 protein is CASTQGQSSYEQYF. The DNA for the CDR3 is TGTGCCAGCACCCAGGGACAGAGCTCCTACGAGCAGTACTTC.

This clone was seen more than once but under ten times. The chain recombines TRBV3-1 (or the pseudogene TRBV3-2) with TRBJ2-7, with 10 bases matching TRBD1. The CDR3 length is 16 residues. The germline gives CDR1 LGHDT, CDR2 YNNKEL (reference sequence). V shed 6 bases, J shed 2 bases, and the junction held 10 bases outside the gene matches. CDR3 region: CASSYFGTGDPYEQYF. Here the CDR3 DNA reads TGTGCCAGCAGTTACTTTGGGACAGGGGATCCCTACGAGCAGTACTTC.

V usage is TRBV2 and J usage is TRBJ1-2, with a possible D match to TRBD1 (6 bases). The CDR3 length is 14 residues. V was trimmed by 5 bases and J by 5 bases, leaving 15 bases between them. Per germline, CDR1 SNHLY and CDR2 FYNNEI. The CDR3: CASSLQGLGYGYTF. Here the CDR3 DNA reads TGTGCCAGCAGTTTACAGGGTTTAGGGTATGGCTACACCTTC.

This clone has only one observation. The rearrangement links TRBV18 to TRBJ1-4, with 7 bases aligning to TRBD1. The J segment lost 0 bases and the V segment lost 3 bases, leaving 1 base of the junction unmatched. The CDR3 has 15 residues. CDR1 is KGHSH, CDR2 LQKENI, per germline. The DNA of the CDR3 is TGTGCCAGCTCACCCGGGACAGCAACTAATGAAAAACTGTTTTTT. Translated, it gives CASSPGTATNEKLFF. The whole variable domain, filled in from reference TRBV18 and TRBJ1-4, reads NAGVMQNPRHLVRRRGQEARLRCSPMKGHSHVYWYRQLPEEGLKFMVYLQKENIIDESGMPKERFSAEFPKEGPSILRIQQVVRGDSAAYFCASSPGTATNEKLFFGSGTQLSVL.

The chain links TRBV24-1 to TRBJ2-5, with D possibly TRBD1 on 6 matching bases. The germline CDR1 and CDR2 sequences are KGHDR and SFDVKD. V was cut by 5 bases and J by 5 bases, with 14 bases left in between. The CDR3 contains 14 residues. CDR3 loop: CATSAGQGTETQYF. The CDR3 DNA reads as TGTGCCACCAGTGCAGGGCAGGGGACGGAGACCCAGTACTTC.

This CDR3 is CASSPGQGQPQHF. The CDR3, as DNA: TGTGCCAGCAGCCCGGGACAGGGGCAGCCCCAGCATTTT. The chain combines TRBV5-6 with TRBJ1-5, with TRBD1 matching over 10 bases. V dropped 4 bases and J dropped 7; count of bases not matched to a gene: 2. The CDR3 length is 13 residues. CDR1 is SGHDT and CDR2 is YYEEEE in the germline V gene.

The V and J genes are TRBV30 and TRBJ2-3, with 7 bases lining up with TRBD1. With V trimmed by 7 bases and J by 0 bases, 4 bases remained unmatched. Germline CDR1 and CDR2: GTSNPN and SVGIG (reference sequence). This CDR3 comprises 13 residues. CDR3 in DNA: TGTGCCTCAGGACAGGCCAGCACAGATACGCAGTATTTT. It codes for CASGQASTDTQYF.

V usage is TRBV5-1 and J usage is TRBJ2-1, with 10 bases aligning to TRBD1. In germline, CDR1 is SGHRS, CDR2 YFSETQ. V was pared by 3 bases and J by 4 bases, with 4 bases of the junction left unmatched. The CDR3 is made up of 15 amino acids. Here the CDR3 reads CASSSGQGGYNEQFF. CDR3 nucleotide sequence: TGCGCCAGCAGCTCCGGACAGGGGGGGTACAATGAGCAGTTCTTC.

This chain links TRBV14 with TRBJ2-1, with 7 bases matching TRBD2. The CDR3 has 14 amino acids. The ends lost 3 bases at V and 9 bases at J; junction bases unmatched: 8. CDR1 is SGHDN and CDR2 is FVKESK in the germline V gene. CDR3 nucleotide sequence: TGTGCCAGCAGCCATAATGCGGGGGTCACTGAGCAGTTCTTC. Translating it yields CASSHNAGVTEQFF.

J is TRBJ2-4 and V is TRBV4-1, with 9 bases identical to TRBD1. The junction had 8 bases not matched to a gene; V was cut back by 4 bases and J by 4 bases. The CDR3 totals 16 residues. CDR1 and CDR2 (germline): MGHRA, YSYEKL. The DNA for the CDR3 is TGCGCCAGCAGCCTCACAGGGGGCGCCGTAAAAAACATTCAGTACTTC. Translation gives CASSLTGGAVKNIQYF.

This chain uses TRBV5-1 with TRBJ1-2, with TRBD1 as a possible D gene (6 bases). Trimming removed 4 bases at V and 2 bases at J, with 12 bases between. This CDR3 contains 14 residues. The germline V gene has CDR1 SGHRS and CDR2 YFSETQ. The CDR3 protein is CASSQGQGNYGYTF. In DNA form, the CDR3 reads TGCGCCAGCAGCCAAGGGCAGGGGAACTATGGCTACACCTTC.